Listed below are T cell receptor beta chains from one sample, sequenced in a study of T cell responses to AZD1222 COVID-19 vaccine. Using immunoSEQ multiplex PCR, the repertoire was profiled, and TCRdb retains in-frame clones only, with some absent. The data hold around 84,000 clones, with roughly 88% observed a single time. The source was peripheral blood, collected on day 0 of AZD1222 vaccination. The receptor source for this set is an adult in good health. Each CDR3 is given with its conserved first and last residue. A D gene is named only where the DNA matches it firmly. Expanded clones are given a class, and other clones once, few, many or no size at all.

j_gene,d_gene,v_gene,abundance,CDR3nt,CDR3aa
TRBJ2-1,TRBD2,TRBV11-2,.,TGTGCCAGCAGCCCGCTTTGGGGCCTAGCGGGGGGGTCCTACAATGAGCAGTTCTTC,CASSPLWGLAGGSYNEQFF
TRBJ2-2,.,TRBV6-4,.,TGTGCCAGCAGAGAACGGGGATATAGCACCGGGGAGCTGTTTTTT,CASRERGYSTGELFF
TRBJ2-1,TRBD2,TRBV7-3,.,TGTGCCAGCAGCTTAATGGCGGGAGGTCTGGGTAATGAGCAGTTCTTC,CASSLMAGGLGNEQFF
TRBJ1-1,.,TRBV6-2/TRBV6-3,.,TGTGCCAGCAGTTATAGGAGTCCCATGAACACTGAAGCTTTCTTT,CASSYRSPMNTEAFF
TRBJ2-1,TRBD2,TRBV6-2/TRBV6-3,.,TGTGCCAGCAGTCACCCTAGCGGGGGTCATTATGAGCAGTTCTTC,CASSHPSGGHYEQFF
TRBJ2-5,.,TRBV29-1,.,TGCAGCGTCGAGGGACAATCCCAAGAGACCCAGTACTTC,CSVEGQSQETQYF
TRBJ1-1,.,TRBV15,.,TGTGCCACCAGCAGAGGTGGTGTAATGAACACTGAAGCTTTCTTT,CATSRGGVMNTEAFF
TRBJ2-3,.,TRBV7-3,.,TGTGCCAGCAGCTTATCCCTTGCCAGCCGGGATACGCAGTATTTT,CASSLSLASRDTQYF
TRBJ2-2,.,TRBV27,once,TGTGCCAGCAGACCCAGGGCCGACACCGGGGAGCTGTTTTTT,CASRPRADTGELFF
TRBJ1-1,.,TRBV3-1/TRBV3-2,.,TGTGCCAGCAGCCCAAGGGGGGCGAACACTGAAGCTTTCTTT,CASSPRGANTEAFF
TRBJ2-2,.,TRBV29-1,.,TGCAGCGTTGGGGTCGGGGAGCTGTTTTTT,CSVGVGELFF
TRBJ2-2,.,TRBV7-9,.,TGTGCCAGCAGCTCGCCGGGACAGCGGGCCGGGGAGCTGTTTTTT,CASSSPGQRAGELFF
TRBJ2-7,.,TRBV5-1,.,TGCGCCAGCAGCTCTCGGACGGATGCGGGCGAGCAGTACTTC,CASSSRTDAGEQYF
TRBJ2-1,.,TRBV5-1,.,TGCGCCAGCAGCTCAGGACAGTATAACGGGGATGAGCAGTTCTTC,CASSSGQYNGDEQFF
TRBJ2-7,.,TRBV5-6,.,TGTGCCAGCAGCTTGCGGCTCGCCGGCTACTCCTACGAGCAGTACTTC,CASSLRLAGYSYEQYF
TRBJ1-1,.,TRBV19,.,TGTGCCAGTTCATACGATGGAGAGGGAGCCACTGAAGCTTTCTTT,CASSYDGEGATEAFF
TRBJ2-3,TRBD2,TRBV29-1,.,TGCAGCGCCCCACGCGCGGGGGGCGCAGATACGCAGTATTTT,CSAPRAGGADTQYF
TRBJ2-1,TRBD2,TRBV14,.,TGTGCCAGCAGCCAACTAGCGGGAGGTTTGGGTGAGCAGTTCTTC,CASSQLAGGLGEQFF
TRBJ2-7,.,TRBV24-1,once,TGTGCCACCAGTGACACGGACAGCTACGAGCAGTACTTC,CATSDTDSYEQYF
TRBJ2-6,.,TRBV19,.,TGTGCCAGTAGTCCGGCGACAGGCTGGGCCAACGTCCTGACTTTC,CASSPATGWANVLTF
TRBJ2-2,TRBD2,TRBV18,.,TGTGCCAGCTCACCACCGCCGGGAGGAAACACCGGGGAGCTGTTTTTT,CASSPPPGGNTGELFF
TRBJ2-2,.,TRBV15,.,TGTGCCACCAGCAGAGATGTGCCGGGTACCGGGGAGCTGTTTTTT,CATSRDVPGTGELFF
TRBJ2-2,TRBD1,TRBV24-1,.,TGTGCCACCAGTGACCCACAGGGGGCAGGCGACACCGGGGAGCTGTTTTTT,CATSDPQGAGDTGELFF
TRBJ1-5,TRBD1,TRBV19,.,TGTGCCAGTAGTATTCTATGGACAGGTTATAGCAATCAGCCCCAGCATTTT,CASSILWTGYSNQPQHF
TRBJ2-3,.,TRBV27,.,TGTGCCAGCAGTTTACCGGGAGGCACAGATACGCAGTATTTT,CASSLPGGTDTQYF
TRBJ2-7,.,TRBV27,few,TGTGCCAGCAGTTTAAAGCCCCGGGACCTTGCCTACGAGCAGTACTTC,CASSLKPRDLAYEQYF
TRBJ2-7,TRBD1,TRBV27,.,TGTGCCACCGCGACAGGGGTTAATCGGGAGCAGTACTTC,CATATGVNREQYF